This T cell receptor (beta chain) was recorded in a study of regulatory T cells in long-lasting Graves disease listed by TCRdb under 2021. At the level of the whole study: In the newly diagnosed Graves' disease group, patients had been taking antithyroid drugs for less than 3 months. Peripheral blood TCR sequencing and RNA sequencing compared persistent Graves' disease patients with newly diagnosed Graves' disease patients. The study was registered as a clinical trial and conducted in China. A total of 35 or so samples were covered by TCR sequencing, comprising approximately 13 persistent and 20 or so newly diagnosed Graves' disease patients. Study-wide findings and limitations: The small sample size was acknowledged by the authors as a limitation that may reduce accuracy. Only the TCR beta chain was sequenced and analyzed. Persistent Graves' disease patients showed lower TCR Shannon entropy and fewer highly expanded clones than newly diagnosed patients, suggesting clonal expansion. More public clonotypes were shared among persistent patients (under 3,000) than among newly diagnosed patients (966). The study examined only peripheral blood because the primary lesion, thyroid tissue, could not be accessed.

This clonotype showed up just a few times. Its recognized antigen is unknown. There are no base qualities to consult, and no much larger clone falls within one base. Library generation was performed with multiplex PCR. Sequencing was performed on an Illumina HiSeq 4000. To build TCR beta libraries, CDR3 regions were amplified by Arm-PCR using iRepertoire HTBI primers. Before sequencing, the PCR products underwent gel purification. Per the authors' processing: Across samples, about 64 TRBV and roughly 13 TRBJ segments were identified and used for gene usage analysis of CDR3 amino acid clonotypes. COPE and FqMerger were used to merge filtered high-quality paired reads into contigs. Contigs were aligned with BLAST to IMGT TRBV, TRBD and TRBJ reference genes, and CDR3 was defined per IMGT. Any clonotype with a frequency above 0.1% was classified as a highly expanded clone. Repertoire diversity was measured by Shannon entropy, and V-J evenness by the Gini coefficient. Public clonotypes were defined as clonotypes shared by more than one individual. Clones were called with MiXCR by TCRdb after fastp trimmed the public reads at Q25, and only in-frame beta chains were retained. Every CDR3 protein is listed once, alongside the most common genes and DNA of its rows. These V and J calls rely on TCRdb rather than the paper's analysis. A total of 450,000 to 650,000 distinct CDR3 sequences appear in this sample, 16% of them only once. 20% to 30% of the sample is held by the ten biggest clonotypes.

The time point label corresponds to: newly diagnosed GD, antithyroid drugs for less than 3 months. RNA was extracted from PBMCs in TRIzol for both TCR sequencing and RNA sequencing. Graves' disease was diagnosed according to American Thyroid Association guidelines. Recruitment of patients was carried out at an endocrinology department in Xi'an, China. Each patient gave 7 to 9.5 milliliters of peripheral blood, collected in an EDTA anticoagulant tube. Ficoll Paque Plus density gradient separation was used to isolate PBMCs, and no further T cell sorting was performed. An Agilent 2100 Bioanalyzer and agarose gel were used to assess RNA quality, and a NanoDrop 2000 was used to measure RNA concentration. This sample also appeared in a second study, on T cells in Graves' hyperthyroidism and ophthalmopathy. The second paper states: Stable Graves' hyperthyroidism was defined as no progression to ophthalmopathy during 18 months of follow-up. The hyperthyroidism patients were between 18 and 65 years old and newly diagnosed, with a disease duration of less than 2 months. The study excluded patients with uncontrolled infections, other autoimmune diseases, pregnancy or lactation. Clinical symptoms, serum thyroxine and TRAb, thyroid ultrasound, and orbital computed tomography formed the basis for the diagnoses. For the first round of RT-PCR on the TCR CDR3, the HTBI primer set was used together with the Qiagen OneStep RT-PCR kit. Most expanded thyroid clonotypes (frequency above 0.001) were also detected in blood, a finding suggesting that blood repertoires may reflect thyroid immune responses. Ophthalmopathy was separated from stable hyperthyroidism by a 13 V-J signature model, with around 90% sensitivity and about 81% specificity obtained in cross-validation and 80%/75% obtained in testing. In validation, the model predicted progression to ophthalmopathy a median of around six months before onset, with roughly 71% sensitivity and almost 75% specificity. A discovery cohort of approximately 97 patients, approximately 45 with Graves' ophthalmopathy and roughly 59 with stable Graves' hyperthyroidism, was used to find distinguishing TCR V-J signatures. Prospective prediction of ophthalmopathy was tested in an independent validation cohort consisting of fewer than 20 hyperthyroidism patients and about 17 patients who later progressed to ophthalmopathy. The roughly 91 discovery patients were randomly divided into training and test sets at a 7:3 ratio. The study also compared thyroid tissue and blood T-cell repertoires from several Graves' hyperthyroidism patients. After sampling, hyperthyroidism patients received methimazole starting at 30 mg daily, and ophthalmopathy patients received high-dose intravenous methylprednisolone. The libraries were constructed in a second round of multiplex PCR and then size-selected and purified. Libraries were sequenced paired-end with 100 bp reads on an Illumina HiSeq2000. Raw data were processed with SOAPnuke, discarding reads with adapters, uncalled bases, mean Phred below 15, or no exact constant-primer or identifier match. High-quality paired reads were merged with COPE v1.2.5, and unique nucleotide sequences were defined as clonotypes. Clonotypes were aligned to IMGT TRBV, TRBD and TRBJ reference segments using MiTCR v1.1. Analysis was restricted to V-J combinations with a frequency above 0.0001, which covered 98% to 99.2% of repertoires. A TCS score was defined as the ratio between F50 (clonal expansion) and ExV (chaos), using BLOSUM62-based TCRdist between CDR3 peptides within each V-J. Welch's t-statistics and random forest reduced around 510 V-J features to 10 to 15, which were used in a naive Bayes classifier (R e1071). Sample size was not statistically predetermined, and blinding of investigators to group allocation was not performed. The paper reports TCR Vbeta CDR3 sequencing of approximately 140 peripheral blood samples: 40 or so ophthalmopathy, fewer than 80 hyperthyroidism and around 17 progressor patients.

This TCR was sampled from a middle-aged woman with Graves disease. Donor details come from another sample of the same person, matched by shared clones. Sequencing was performed on peripheral blood mononuclear cells (PBMCs), taken at new diagnosis, from a patient treated with antithyroid drugs.

The DNA sequence is as follows: TGCAGTGCTAGAGGAGACGGGGATTCACCCCTCCACTTT. It specifies CSARGDGDSPLHF. The rearrangement combines TRBV20-1 with TRBJ1-6; the D gene identity is not certain. At the junction V is shortened by 1 base and J by 8 bases, with 9 bases in between. The CDR3 spans 13 residues, from the cysteine through the phenylalanine. CDR3 DNA only is kept here, 39 bases in frame from base 1. For CDR1 and CDR2, the germline V gene (reference sequence) lists DFQATT and SNEGSKA.